This entry describes one T cell receptor beta chain. What it recognizes is unknown. Anti-CD3/anti-CD28 beads served as a nonspecific positive control stimulus. CD4+ T cells upregulating both CD40 ligand and CD69 were sorted as responding cells. PBMCs were depleted of CD8+ T cells before stimulation. Sequencing used immunoSEQ version 4 in survey mode. Data came from immunoSEQ multiplex PCR; TCRdb stores just in-frame clones and leaves some out. Of around 39,000 clones listed, approximately 88% are singletons. This entry belongs to a study of persistence of HIV-infected CD4 T cells. Study findings and constraints: Degenerate expanded CDR3beta sequences were enriched among CMV- and Gag-responding cells. CMV- and Gag-responding cells had lower TCRbeta richness than CD3/CD28-responding cells. TCR analyses could not target the rare provirus-carrying CMV-responding cells.

The V gene lost 1 base and the J gene lost 6 bases, with 9 bases spanning the gap. The CDR3 is made up of 14 amino acids. Germline V gene data show CDR1 as SGHAT and CDR2 as FQNNGV. This receptor was taken from an adult man with HIV who was CMV-seropositive. This chain connects TRBV11-2 to TRBJ2-2; TRBD1 is a possible D gene (5 bases). The starting material was CD4+ T cells sorted from PBMCs after approximately 19-hour stimulation, obtained from a patient who received antiretroviral therapy. CDR3 amino acids: CASSLALQAGELFF. CDR3 coding DNA: TGTGCCAGCAGCTTAGCTTTACAGGCCGGGGAGCTGTTTTTT.